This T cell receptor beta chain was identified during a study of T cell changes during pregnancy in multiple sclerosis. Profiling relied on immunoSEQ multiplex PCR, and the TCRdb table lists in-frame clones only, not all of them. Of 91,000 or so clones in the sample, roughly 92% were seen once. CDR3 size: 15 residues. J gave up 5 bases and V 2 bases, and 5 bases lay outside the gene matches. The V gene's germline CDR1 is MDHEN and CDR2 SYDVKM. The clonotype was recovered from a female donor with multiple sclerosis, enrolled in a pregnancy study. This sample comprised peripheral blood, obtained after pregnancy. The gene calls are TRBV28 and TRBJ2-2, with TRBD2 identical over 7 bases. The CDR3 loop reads CASSLVQGGTGELFF. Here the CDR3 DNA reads TGTGCCAGCAGTTTAGTCCAGGGAGGGACCGGGGAGCTGTTTTTT.